A selection of T cell receptor beta chains follows, all from one sample in a study of blood T cell repertoires in COVID-19. Sequencing used immunoSEQ multiplex PCR; TCRdb keeps in-frame clones, though not all of them. Of a few hundred thousand clones in the sample, 88% were seen once. Sequencing was done on a sample of peripheral blood. The receptors stem from a woman aged 30 to 39 who had recovered from COVID-19. Both conserved end residues are part of each CDR3. D genes are given only for firm matches. Rows may omit the clone size; those that give it use once, few, many or a size class.

clone size: -; V gene: TRBV2; D gene: TRBD2; CDR3 length: 17; J gene: TRBJ2-3; CDR3 protein: CASSGLLAGSSTDTQYF; CDR3 DNA: TGTGCCAGCAGTGGCCTTCTAGCGGGGTCGAGCACAGATACGCAGTATTTT
clone size: -; V gene: TRBV4-3; D gene: -; CDR3 length: 14; J gene: TRBJ1-2; CDR3 protein: CASSQEQGGEGYTF; CDR3 DNA: TGCGCCAGCAGCCAAGAACAGGGAGGGGAAGGCTACACCTTC
clone size: -; V gene: TRBV9; D gene: TRBD1; CDR3 length: 15; J gene: TRBJ1-3; CDR3 protein: CASTSGTGTGNTIYF; CDR3 DNA: TGTGCCAGCACCTCTGGGACAGGGACTGGAAACACCATATATTTT
clone size: -; V gene: TRBV12-3/TRBV12-4; D gene: -; CDR3 length: 13; J gene: TRBJ1-5; CDR3 protein: CASSLVSNQPQHF; CDR3 DNA: TGTGCCAGCAGTTTAGTTTCTAATCAGCCCCAGCATTTT
clone size: -; V gene: TRBV13; D gene: TRBD1; CDR3 length: 14; J gene: TRBJ2-5; CDR3 protein: CASSFGTGQETQYF; CDR3 DNA: TGTGCCAGCAGCTTCGGGACAGGACAAGAGACCCAGTACTTC
clone size: -; V gene: TRBV15; D gene: -; CDR3 length: 14; J gene: TRBJ1-4; CDR3 protein: CATSRDRAEEKLFF; CDR3 DNA: TGTGCCACCAGCAGAGATAGAGCCGAGGAAAAACTGTTTTTT
clone size: once; V gene: TRBV5-4; D gene: TRBD2; CDR3 length: 16; J gene: TRBJ2-1; CDR3 protein: CASSLVASGGYNEQFF; CDR3 DNA: TGTGCCAGCAGCCTCGTAGCTAGCGGGGGCTACAATGAGCAGTTCTTC
clone size: -; V gene: TRBV7-9; D gene: -; CDR3 length: 15; J gene: TRBJ1-1; CDR3 protein: CASSAARSGDTEAFF; CDR3 DNA: TGTGCCAGCAGCGCCGCCAGGTCGGGGGACACTGAAGCTTTCTTT
clone size: -; V gene: TRBV12-5; D gene: TRBD2; CDR3 length: 13; J gene: TRBJ2-1; CDR3 protein: CASGWGGPDEQFF; CDR3 DNA: TGTGCTAGTGGGTGGGGGGGACCCGATGAGCAGTTCTTC
clone size: -; V gene: TRBV2; D gene: TRBD1; CDR3 length: 12; J gene: TRBJ2-1; CDR3 protein: CASSIQGNEQFF; CDR3 DNA: TGTGCCAGCAGTATACAGGGGAATGAGCAGTTCTTC
clone size: -; V gene: TRBV6-1; D gene: TRBD1; CDR3 length: 13; J gene: TRBJ1-6; CDR3 protein: CASSETGDSPLHF; CDR3 DNA: TGTGCCAGCAGTGAGACAGGGGATTCACCCCTCCACTTT
clone size: few; V gene: TRBV7-2; D gene: -; CDR3 length: 12; J gene: TRBJ1-2; CDR3 protein: CASSLGTFGYTF; CDR3 DNA: TGTGCCAGCAGCCTTGGGACATTTGGCTACACCTTC
clone size: -; V gene: TRBV6-5; D gene: -; CDR3 length: 15; J gene: TRBJ2-2; CDR3 protein: CASSYWGGNTGELFF; CDR3 DNA: TGTGCCAGCAGCTACTGGGGGGGCAATACCGGGGAGCTGTTTTTT
clone size: -; V gene: TRBV30; D gene: TRBD1; CDR3 length: 12; J gene: TRBJ1-2; CDR3 protein: CAWRTGTYGYTF; CDR3 DNA: TGTGCCTGGAGGACAGGGACCTATGGCTACACCTTC
clone size: -; V gene: TRBV29-1; D gene: TRBD1; CDR3 length: 17; J gene: TRBJ2-7; CDR3 protein: CSVALLWTGGGSYEQYF; CDR3 DNA: TGCAGCGTTGCCCTCCTTTGGACAGGGGGTGGGTCCTACGAGCAGTACTTC
clone size: -; V gene: TRBV3-1/TRBV3-2; D gene: -; CDR3 length: 17; J gene: TRBJ2-1; CDR3 protein: CASSHRSTGMPYWKQFF; CDR3 DNA: TGTGCCAGCAGCCACCGTTCAACAGGGATGCCGTATTGGAAGCAGTTCTTC
clone size: -; V gene: TRBV7-6; D gene: TRBD1; CDR3 length: 17; J gene: TRBJ1-6; CDR3 protein: CASSLVAPPGGNSPLHF; CDR3 DNA: TGTGCCAGCAGCTTAGTGGCTCCGCCAGGGGGGAATTCACCCCTCCACTTT